The next 18 T cell receptor beta chains were all read from a single sample in a study of T cells in Graves' hyperthyroidism and ophthalmopathy. TCR beta CDR3 regions were amplified from RNA transcripts. HTBI primers were used for first-round RT-PCR of the TCR CDR3. TCRdb re-called the multiplex PCR reads through MiXCR, storing one row per CDR3 protein. The table lists 500,000 to 650,000 distinct CDR3 sequences, 13% to 15% of them singletons, with roughly 13% in the top ten. The sequencing input was blood. Receptors originate from a woman aged 40 to 50 with Graves' hyperthyroidism.

This rearrangement joins TRBV20-1 to TRBJ2-2, with no clear D. The CDR3 is made up of 16 amino acids. Germline values: CDR1 DFQATT, CDR2 SNEGSKA (reference sequence). Deletions cut 0 bases from V and 1 base from J, with 12 bases between. The CDR3 here is CSARDREVVNTGELFF. The CDR3 DNA sequence: TGCAGTGCTAGAGATCGCGAGGTTGTGAACACCGGGGAGCTGTTTTTT.

This clonotype was recorded a few times. The V gene is TRBV13, the J gene TRBJ2-3; TRBD2 aligns across 8 bases. The CDR3 is made up of 16 amino acids. With V trimmed by 5 bases and J by 5 bases, 12 bases remained unmatched. Germline loops: CDR1 PRHDT, CDR2 FYEKMQ (reference sequence). The CDR3 region has the DNA TGTGCCAGCAGCCAAAGAGCGGGAGTAATAAAAGATACGCAGTATTTT. It codes for CASSQRAGVIKDTQYF.

The chain recombines TRBV6-1 with TRBJ2-3; no reliable D call. Germline loops: CDR1 MNHNS, CDR2 SASEGT. This CDR3 has 15 residues. Trimming left V 5 bases short and J 0 bases short, with 12 bases between. The CDR3 DNA follows: TGTGCCAGCAGTCTTTATTCTCCTAGCACAGATACGCAGTATTTT. It codes for CASSLYSPSTDTQYF.

This clonotype was detected many times. The chain uses TRBV2 and TRBJ2-7, with 7 bases aligning to TRBD1. Germline assignment: CDR1 SNHLY and CDR2 FYNNEI. This CDR3 has 15 residues. The V gene end was trimmed by 6 bases and the J gene end by 0 bases; junction bases not matched to a gene: 8. The CDR3 loop is CASSTGDSLSYEQYF. CDR3 nucleotide sequence: TGTGCCAGCAGCACCGGGGACAGCCTCTCCTACGAGCAGTACTTC.

The CDR3, as DNA: TGTGCCAGTAGAAGGGACGGATCCGATTCTGGGGCCAACGTCCTGACTTTC. Translated: CASRRDGSDSGANVLTF. The chain recombines TRBV19 with TRBJ2-6; D may match TRBD1 or TRBD2 (5 bases each). Germline V lookup: CDR1 LNHDA, CDR2 SQIVND (reference sequence). This CDR3 comprises 17 residues. V was clipped by 6 bases and J by 1 base, with 16 bases between them.

There are a few counts of this clonotype. The chain couples TRBV5-1 to TRBJ2-1; maybe TRBD2 (5 bases). V was cut by 0 bases and J by 0 bases, with 19 bases left in between. Germline V lookup: CDR1 SGHRS, CDR2 YFSETQ. The CDR3 covers 19 residues. The CDR3 loop is CASSLVGLEIFSSYNEQFF. The DNA of the CDR3 is TGCGCCAGCAGCTTGGTAGGACTGGAAATATTTAGCTCCTACAATGAGCAGTTCTTC.

This clonotype was seen at least ten times. This chain joins TRBV28 and TRBJ2-5; 9 nucleotides align to TRBD1. After removal of 4 bases from V and 3 bases from J, the junction contained 6 bases not matched to a gene. The V gene's germline CDR1 is MDHEN and CDR2 SYDVKM. This CDR3 has 15 amino acids. For the CDR3, the DNA is TGTGCCAGCAGTTCCGCCGGGACAGGGAAAGAGACCCAGTACTTC. It translates to CASSSAGTGKETQYF. The variable domain in full, with the rest retrieved from reference TRBV28 and TRBJ2-5, is DVKVTQSSRYLVKRTGEKVFLECVQDMDHENMFWYRQDPGLGLRLIYFSYDVKMKEKGDIPEGYSVSREKKERFSLILESASTNQTSMYLCASSSAGTGKETQYFGPGTRLLVL.

The rearrangement joins TRBV10-1 to TRBJ1-5; TRBD1 matches 8 bases. The junction had 8 bases not matched to a gene; V was cut back by 7 bases and J by 6 bases. Germline V CDR1 and CDR2: WNHNN, SYGVQD (reference sequence). This CDR3 comprises 14 residues. The CDR3 nucleotides read TGCGCCAGCATTACTGGACAGGGCGGTCAGCCCCAGCATTTT. Translated: CASITGQGGQPQHF.

At least ten counts were recorded for this clonotype. The chain carries TRBV7-2 and TRBJ2-1; 7 positions match TRBD1. The V segment lost 8 bases and the J segment 4 bases; nucleotides outside the gene matches: 8. The CDR3 is 14 amino acids. CDR1 is SGHTA and CDR2 is FQGNSA in the germline V gene. CDR3 in amino acids: CASRGQDNYNEQFF. Here the CDR3 DNA reads TGTGCCAGCCGCGGACAGGATAATTACAATGAGCAGTTCTTC.

The sample holds many counts of this clonotype. The chain employs TRBV27 and TRBJ1-5; no definite D call. CDR3 size: 12 residues. Germline V CDR1 and CDR2: MNHEY, SMNVEV (reference sequence). The V end was cut by 7 bases, the J end by 5 bases, with 9 bases between. CDR3 bases: TGTGCCAGCACCTCAGGACATCAGCCCCAGCATTTT. Translated, it gives CASTSGHQPQHF.

This clonotype has at least ten counts. V is TRBV7-2 and J is TRBJ2-2; D is undetermined. With 2 bases removed from V and 9 bases from J, the gap between germline ends came to 10 bases. The CDR3 is made up of 13 amino acids. Germline V gene lookup returns CDR1 SGHTA and CDR2 FQGNSA. CDR3 sequence: CASSLRASRELFF. The DNA of the CDR3 is TGTGCCAGCAGCTTAAGGGCATCCAGGGAGCTGTTTTTT.

This clonotype was recorded at least ten times. The genes are TRBV20-1 and TRBJ1-6, with D perhaps TRBD1 (5 bases). The V end lost 0 bases, the J end lost 9 bases, and 15 bases lay between the germline ends. Germline values: CDR1 DFQATT, CDR2 SNEGSKA (reference sequence). The CDR3 runs to 15 residues. This CDR3 reads CSARDPAGDSSPLHF. Written as DNA, the CDR3 is TGCAGTGCTAGAGATCCGGCGGGGGATAGTTCACCCCTCCACTTT.

The chain is built from TRBV27 and TRBJ2-3, with 8 positions matching TRBD1. Germline loops: CDR1 MNHEY, CDR2 SMNVEV (reference sequence). This CDR3 comprises 15 residues. Trimming removed 3 bases from V and 4 bases from J; junction bases left unmatched: 6. The CDR3 nucleotides are TGTGCCAGCAGTTTGACGACAGGGGTGGCAGATACGCAGTATTTT. This gives the protein CASSLTTGVADTQYF.

J is TRBJ2-4 and V is TRBV28; the D is unclear. Germline-derived CDR1 and CDR2 are MDHEN and SYDVKM. CDR3 size: 14 residues. V shed 7 bases and J shed 0 bases, with 10 bases lying between them. This CDR3 is CASTPHLAKNIQYF. CDR3 coding DNA: TGTGCCAGCACTCCCCATCTAGCCAAAAACATTCAGTACTTC.

This clonotype was seen at least ten times. This chain uses TRBV28 with TRBJ2-7, with 7 bases that match TRBD1. CDR1 and CDR2 from the germline V gene are MDHEN and SYDVKM. J lost 1 base, V lost 6 bases, and 6 bases had no gene match. The CDR3 is 14 residues long. CDR3 sequence: CASRRQGGSYEQYF. The CDR3, as DNA: TGTGCCAGCAGACGACAGGGTGGATCCTACGAGCAGTACTTC.

This clonotype was recorded at least ten times. The chain joins TRBV6-2 or TRBV6-3 to TRBJ2-7, with D tentatively TRBD1 or TRBD2 (5 bases each). Germline loops: CDR1 MNHEY, CDR2 SVGEGT. Trimming shortened V by 1 base and J by 6 bases, and 7 bases separated the two germline ends. This CDR3 has 12 amino acids. CDR3 in DNA: TGTGCCAGCAGTTACTTAGGGACCGAGCAGTACTTC. It translates to CASSYLGTEQYF.

This clonotype was seen many times. The chain uses TRBV28 and TRBJ2-7; 8 nucleotides line up with TRBD1. V gave up 4 bases and J gave up 6 bases; unmatched junction bases: 2. The germline CDR1 and CDR2 sequences are MDHEN and SYDVKM. This CDR3 spans 12 amino acids. This CDR3 reads CASSSRGPEQYF. The CDR3 bases are TGTGCCAGCAGTTCCAGGGGGCCCGAGCAGTACTTC.

In its sample, this clonotype was seen a few times. The chain is built from TRBV7-9 and TRBJ2-1, with a tentative D call TRBD2 (5 bases). The CDR3 has 13 amino acids. Germline V gene sequence: CDR1 SEHNR, CDR2 FQNEAQ (reference sequence). Trimming removed 5 bases at V and 10 bases at J, with 15 bases between. CDR3 DNA sequence: TGTGCCAGCAGCCACCCTACTAGATGGGAGCAGTTCTTC. It translates to CASSHPTRWEQFF.